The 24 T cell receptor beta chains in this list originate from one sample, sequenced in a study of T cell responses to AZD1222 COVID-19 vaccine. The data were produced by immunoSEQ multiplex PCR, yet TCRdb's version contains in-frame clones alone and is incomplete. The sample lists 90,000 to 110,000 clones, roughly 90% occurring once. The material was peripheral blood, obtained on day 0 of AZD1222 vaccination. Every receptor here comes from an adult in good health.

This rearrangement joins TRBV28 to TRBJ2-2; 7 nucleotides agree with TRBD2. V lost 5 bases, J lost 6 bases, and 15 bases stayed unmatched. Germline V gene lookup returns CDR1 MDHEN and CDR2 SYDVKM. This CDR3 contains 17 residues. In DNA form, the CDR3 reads TGTGCCAGCAGTGAAGCTCAGCGGGACGGTGGTTCCGGGGAGCTGTTTTTT. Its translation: CASSEAQRDGGSGELFF.

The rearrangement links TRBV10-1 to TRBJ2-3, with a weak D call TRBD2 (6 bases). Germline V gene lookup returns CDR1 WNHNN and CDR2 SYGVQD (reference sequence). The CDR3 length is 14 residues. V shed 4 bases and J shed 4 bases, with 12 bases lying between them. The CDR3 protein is CASSVTSRSDTQYF. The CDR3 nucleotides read TGCGCCAGCAGTGTTACTAGCAGGTCAGATACGCAGTATTTT.

The DNA of the CDR3 is TGCGCCAGCAGCGTGGACAGGGCGCGCGCTGAAGCTTTCTTT. Its translation is CASSVDRARAEAFF. The chain is built from TRBV5-1 and TRBJ1-1, with 8 bases identical to TRBD1. Germline-derived CDR1 and CDR2 are SGHRS and YFSETQ. The V segment lost 4 bases and the J segment 6 bases; nucleotides outside the gene matches: 8. The CDR3 is 14 amino acids.

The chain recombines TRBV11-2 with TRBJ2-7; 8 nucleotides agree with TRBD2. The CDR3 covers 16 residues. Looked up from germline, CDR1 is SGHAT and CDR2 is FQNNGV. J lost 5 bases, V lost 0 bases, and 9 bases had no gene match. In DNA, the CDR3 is TGTGCCAGCAGCTTAGACCCCCCGGGAGGGAGAGACGAGCAGTACTTC. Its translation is CASSLDPPGGRDEQYF. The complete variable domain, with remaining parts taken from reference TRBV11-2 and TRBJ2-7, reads EAGVAQSPRYKIIEKRQSVAFWCNPISGHATLYWYQQILGQGPKLLIQFQNNGVVDDSQLPKDRFSAERLKGVDSTLKIQPAKLEDSAVYLCASSLDPPGGRDEQYFGPGTRLTVT.

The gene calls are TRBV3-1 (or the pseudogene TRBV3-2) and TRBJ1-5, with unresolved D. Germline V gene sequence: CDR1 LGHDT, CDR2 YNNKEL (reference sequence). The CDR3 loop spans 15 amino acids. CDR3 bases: TGTGCAGCTGGTGACCTTCTAAATAGCAATCAGCCCCAGCATTTT. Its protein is CAAGDLLNSNQPQHF.

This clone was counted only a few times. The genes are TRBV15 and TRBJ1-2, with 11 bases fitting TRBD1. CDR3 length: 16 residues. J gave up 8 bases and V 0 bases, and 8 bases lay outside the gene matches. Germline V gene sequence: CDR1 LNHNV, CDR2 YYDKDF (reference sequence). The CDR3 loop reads CATSRDLTDRGQGYTF. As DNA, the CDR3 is TGTGCCACCAGCAGAGATCTAACGGACAGGGGGCAAGGCTACACCTTC.

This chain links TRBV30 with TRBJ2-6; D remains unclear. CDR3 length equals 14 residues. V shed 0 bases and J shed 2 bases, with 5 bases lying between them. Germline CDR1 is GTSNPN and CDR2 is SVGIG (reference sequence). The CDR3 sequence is CAWSVVTGANVLTF. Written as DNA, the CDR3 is TGTGCCTGGAGTGTAGTTACTGGGGCCAACGTCCTGACTTTC. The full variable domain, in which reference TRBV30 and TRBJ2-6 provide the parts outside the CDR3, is SQTIHQWPATLVQPVGSPLSLECTVEGTSNPNLYWYRQAAGRGLQLLFYSVGIGQISSEVPQNLSASRPQDRQFILSSKKLLLSDSGFYLCAWSVVTGANVLTFGAGSRLTVL.

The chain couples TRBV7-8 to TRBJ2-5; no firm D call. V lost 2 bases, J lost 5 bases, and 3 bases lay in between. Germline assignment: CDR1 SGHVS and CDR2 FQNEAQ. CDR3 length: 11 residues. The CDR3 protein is CASSLMETQYF. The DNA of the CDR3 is TGTGCCAGCAGCTTAATGGAGACCCAGTACTTC.

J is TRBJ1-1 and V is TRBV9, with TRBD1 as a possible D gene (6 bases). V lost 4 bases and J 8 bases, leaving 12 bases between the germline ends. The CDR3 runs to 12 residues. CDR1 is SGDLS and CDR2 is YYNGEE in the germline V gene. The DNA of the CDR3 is TGTGCCAGCAGCCCAACAGGGTTCGAAGCTTTCTTT. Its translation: CASSPTGFEAFF.

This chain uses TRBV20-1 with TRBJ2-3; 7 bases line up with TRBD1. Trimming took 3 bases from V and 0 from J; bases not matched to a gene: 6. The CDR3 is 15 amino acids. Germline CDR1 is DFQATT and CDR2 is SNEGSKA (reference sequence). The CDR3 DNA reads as TGCAGTGCTAGTCGGCAGGGGGTAAGCACAGATACGCAGTATTTT. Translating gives CSASRQGVSTDTQYF.

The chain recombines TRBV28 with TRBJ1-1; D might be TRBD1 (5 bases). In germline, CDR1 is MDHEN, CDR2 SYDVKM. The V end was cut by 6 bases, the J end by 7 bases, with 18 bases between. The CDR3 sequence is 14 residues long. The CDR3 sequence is CASRPTRDGNEAFF. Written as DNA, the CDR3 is TGTGCCAGCAGGCCCACCCGGGACGGAAATGAAGCTTTCTTT.

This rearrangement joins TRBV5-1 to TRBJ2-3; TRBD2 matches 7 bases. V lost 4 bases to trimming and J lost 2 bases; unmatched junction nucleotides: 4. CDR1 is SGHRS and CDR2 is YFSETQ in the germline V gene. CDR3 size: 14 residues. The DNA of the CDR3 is TGCGCCAGCAGCGGGGGACTACCCACAGATACGCAGTATTTT. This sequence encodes CASSGGLPTDTQYF.

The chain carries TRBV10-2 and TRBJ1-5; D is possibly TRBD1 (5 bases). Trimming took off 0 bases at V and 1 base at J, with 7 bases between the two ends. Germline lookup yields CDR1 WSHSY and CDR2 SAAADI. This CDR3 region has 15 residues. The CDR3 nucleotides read TGCGCCAGCAGTGAGTCTACAGGCAGCAATCAGCCCCAGCATTTT. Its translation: CASSESTGSNQPQHF.

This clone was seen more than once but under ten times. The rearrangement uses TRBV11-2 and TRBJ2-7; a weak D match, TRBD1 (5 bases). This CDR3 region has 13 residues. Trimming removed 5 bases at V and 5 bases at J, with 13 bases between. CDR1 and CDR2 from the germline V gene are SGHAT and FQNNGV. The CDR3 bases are TGTGCCAGCAGCCAAGGGGTTTCAGACGAGCAGTACTTC. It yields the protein CASSQGVSDEQYF.

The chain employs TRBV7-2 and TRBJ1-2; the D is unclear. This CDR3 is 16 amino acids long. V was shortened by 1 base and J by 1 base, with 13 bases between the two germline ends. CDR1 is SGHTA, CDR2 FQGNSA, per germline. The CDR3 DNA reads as TGTGCCAGCAGCTTAGAGCAGAGGATCCTTAACTATGGCTACACCTTC. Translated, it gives CASSLEQRILNYGYTF.

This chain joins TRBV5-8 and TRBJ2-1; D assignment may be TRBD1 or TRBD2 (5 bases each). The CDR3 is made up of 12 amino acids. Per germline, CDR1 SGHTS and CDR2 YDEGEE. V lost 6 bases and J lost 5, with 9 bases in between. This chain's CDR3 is CASKPGHNEQFF. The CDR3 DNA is TGTGCCAGCAAGCCGGGGCACAATGAGCAGTTCTTC.

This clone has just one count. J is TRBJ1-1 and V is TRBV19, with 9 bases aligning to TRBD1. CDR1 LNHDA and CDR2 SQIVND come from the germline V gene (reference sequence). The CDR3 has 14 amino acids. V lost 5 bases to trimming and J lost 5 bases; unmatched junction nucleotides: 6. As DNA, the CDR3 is TGTGCCAGTAGTCCGACAGGGGGATATACTGAAGCTTTCTTT. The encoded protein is CASSPTGGYTEAFF.

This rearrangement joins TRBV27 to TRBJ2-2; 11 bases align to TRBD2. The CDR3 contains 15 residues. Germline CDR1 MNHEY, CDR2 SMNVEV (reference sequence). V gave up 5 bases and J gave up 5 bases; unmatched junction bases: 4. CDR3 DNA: TGTGCCAGCAGTCCCCGACTAGCGGGGACCGGGGAGCTGTTTTTT. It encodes CASSPRLAGTGELFF.

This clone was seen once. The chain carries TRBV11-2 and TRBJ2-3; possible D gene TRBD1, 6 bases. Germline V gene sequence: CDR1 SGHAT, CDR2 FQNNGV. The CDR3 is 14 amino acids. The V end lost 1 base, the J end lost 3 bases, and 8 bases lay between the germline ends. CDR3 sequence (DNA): TGTGCCAGCAGCTTAGGGCAGGGGACAGATACGCAGTATTTT. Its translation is CASSLGQGTDTQYF.

As DNA, the CDR3 is TGTGCCAGCAGTATCGGCAGAACGAACACTGAAGCTTTCTTT. It encodes CASSIGRTNTEAFF. The chain joins TRBV5-4 to TRBJ1-1, with no clear D. Trimming took off 5 bases at V and 1 base at J, with 12 bases between the two ends. The CDR3 covers 14 residues. CDR1 is SGHNT, CDR2 YYREEE, per germline (reference sequence).

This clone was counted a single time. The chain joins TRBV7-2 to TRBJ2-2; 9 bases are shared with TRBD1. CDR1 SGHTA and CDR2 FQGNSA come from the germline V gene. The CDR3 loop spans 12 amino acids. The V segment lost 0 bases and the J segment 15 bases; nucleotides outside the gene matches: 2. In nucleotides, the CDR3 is TGTGCCAGCAGCTTAGCGCGGACAGGGGTGTTTTTT. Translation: CASSLARTGVFF.

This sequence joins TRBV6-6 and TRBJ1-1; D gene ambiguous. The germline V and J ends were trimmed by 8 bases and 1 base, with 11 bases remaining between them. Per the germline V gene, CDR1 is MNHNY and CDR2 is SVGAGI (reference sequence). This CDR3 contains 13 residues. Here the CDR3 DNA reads TGTGCCAGCTCTCGGGATCGGAACACTGAAGCTTTCTTT. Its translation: CASSRDRNTEAFF.

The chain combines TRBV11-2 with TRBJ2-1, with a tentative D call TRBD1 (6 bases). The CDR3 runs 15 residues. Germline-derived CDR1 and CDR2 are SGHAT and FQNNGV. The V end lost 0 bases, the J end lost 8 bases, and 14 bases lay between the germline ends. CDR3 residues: CASSLDVGTIHEQFF. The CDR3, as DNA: TGTGCCAGCAGCTTAGATGTCGGGACAATCCATGAGCAGTTCTTC.

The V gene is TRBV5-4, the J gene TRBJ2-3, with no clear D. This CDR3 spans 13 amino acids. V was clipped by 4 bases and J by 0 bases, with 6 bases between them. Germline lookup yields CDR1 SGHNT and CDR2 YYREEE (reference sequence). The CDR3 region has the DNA TGTGCCAGCAGCGATCCTAGCACAGATACGCAGTATTTT. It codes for CASSDPSTDTQYF.